A selection of T cell receptor beta chains follows, all from one sample in a study of T cells after yellow fever vaccination. In TCRdb, the 5' RACE reads were re-called with MiXCR into one record per CDR3 protein. This sample has fewer than 100,000 distinct CDR3 sequences; over 8% occur once, and the top ten carry 16%. The sample in question was CD8+ T cells not binding an NS4B(214-222) dextramer, sorted from PBMCs, obtained less than 16 days after the first yellow fever vaccination. Every receptor here comes from a man aged 18 to 35 who received the YFV17D yellow fever vaccine. Both conserved end residues are part of each CDR3. The D gene is left open where the match is weak. Size is stated for part of the rows, as once, few or many counts, or as a class when the clone is expanded.

TRBV24-1	TRBD1	many	TRBJ2-2	TGTGCCACCAGTGCGACAGGGTCGGGCACCGGGGAGCTGTTTTTT	CATSATGSGTGELFF
TRBV7-2	NA	NA	TRBJ1-3	TGTGCCAGCAGGCCATTAGCGGACACCATATATTTT	CASRPLADTIYF
TRBV7-9	NA	NA	TRBJ2-5	TGTGCCTCGGGGCGGCGGGAGACCCAGTACTTC	CASGRRETQYF
TRBV6-1	TRBD2	many	TRBJ2-3	TGTGCCAGCAGTACAACTAGCGGGGGCACAGATACGCAGTATTTT	CASSTTSGGTDTQYF
TRBV4-1	TRBD1	NA	TRBJ2-2	TGCGCCAGCAGCCAGCCGGGACAGGGGATCGAAGACACCGGGGAGCTGTTTTTT	CASSQPGQGIEDTGELFF
TRBV11-2	TRBD1	few	TRBJ2-1	TGTGCCAGCAGCTCACGGGACAGTTATAATGAGCAGTTCTTC	CASSSRDSYNEQFF
TRBV6-5	TRBD1	NA	TRBJ2-5	TGTGCCAGCAGTTCGGACAGGGGGGGAGAGACCCAGTACTTC	CASSSDRGGETQYF
TRBV10-3	NA	NA	TRBJ2-7	TGTGCCATCAATACAGGGCTCCTCTACGAGCAGTACTTC	CAINTGLLYEQYF
TRBV11-2	NA	few	TRBJ2-5	TGTGCCAGCAGCTTCGCGGGGACCCAAGAGACCCAGTACTTC	CASSFAGTQETQYF
TRBV5-6	NA	few	TRBJ1-2	TGTGCCAGCAGCTTGGGGTTGCGGGTGACCCCCTATGGCTACACCTTC	CASSLGLRVTPYGYTF
TRBV4-1	NA	many	TRBJ2-5	TGCGCCAGCAGTTCCGGGGCTTACAAGTACTTC	CASSSGAYKYF
TRBV9	NA	few	TRBJ2-2	TGTGCCAGCAGCGTGACGGGATCCGGGGCGAACACCGGGGAGCTGTTTTTT	CASSVTGSGANTGELFF
TRBV7-8	NA	many	TRBJ1-1	TGTGCCAGCAGTTACCGTGCGGGCAGCACTGAAGCTTTCTTT	CASSYRAGSTEAFF
TRBV11-2	NA	many	TRBJ2-1	TGTGCCAGCAGCTCTTGGGCTAGCTCCTACAATGAGCAGTTCTTC	CASSSWASSYNEQFF
TRBV7-8	NA	NA	TRBJ2-2	TGTGCCAGCGGAGGGCCGTCCGGGGAGCTGTTTTTT	CASGGPSGELFF
TRBV7-2	TRBD1	few	TRBJ1-2	TGTGCCAGCAGACAGGGTACAGGGGGCTATGGCTACACCTTC	CASRQGTGGYGYTF
TRBV20-1	NA	few	TRBJ1-2	TGCAGTGCCGACGACAGAGATAACTATGGCTACACCTTC	CSADDRDNYGYTF
TRBV11-2	NA	many	TRBJ1-2	TGTGCCAGCAGCTTAGGGCAGGGAGGGTATGGCTACACCTTC	CASSLGQGGYGYTF
TRBV29-1	TRBD1	few	TRBJ1-2	TGCAGCTTCTACCTCGGACAGGGCCATGGCTACACCTTC	CSFYLGQGHGYTF
TRBV4-1	TRBD2	many	TRBJ2-1	TGCGCCAGCAGCCCCATAGCGGGGGGGCCCAATGAGCAGTTCTTC	CASSPIAGGPNEQFF
TRBV20-1	NA	few	TRBJ2-1	TGCAGTGCTAGGGTGGGGGGATCCCTGGACAATGAGCAGTTCTTC	CSARVGGSLDNEQFF
TRBV18	NA	few	TRBJ1-1	TGTGCCAGCTCACCACAGGGGGGGTGGACTGAAGCTTTCTTT	CASSPQGGWTEAFF
TRBV27	NA	many	TRBJ2-1	TGTGCCAGCAGCCATCCCTCAGGACCCAATGAGCAGTTCTTC	CASSHPSGPNEQFF
TRBV6-1	TRBD2	many	TRBJ2-5	TGTGCCAGCAGTGAATCCGCGGGGGGCCAAGAGACCCAGTACTTC	CASSESAGGQETQYF
TRBV5-6	TRBD2	few	TRBJ2-3	TGTGCCAGCAGCTTGGGTGTACTAGCGGGGGGGTTTCCCACAGATACGCAGTATTTT	CASSLGVLAGGFPTDTQYF
TRBV12-3/TRBV12-4	TRBD1	NA	TRBJ1-1	TGTGCCAGCACCGATTCCGGGACAGGGAACACTGAAGCTTTCTTT	CASTDSGTGNTEAFF
TRBV11-2	NA	NA	TRBJ2-4	TGTGCCAGCAGCTTCCCGGGATCCAAAAACATTCAGTACTTC	CASSFPGSKNIQYF
TRBV20-1	NA	few	TRBJ2-3	TGCAGTGCTAGACCATTAGAAACTGGCACAGATACGCAGTATTTT	CSARPLETGTDTQYF
TRBV7-6	TRBD1	NA	TRBJ1-1	TGTGCCAGCAGCCCCAGACAGGGGAACACTGAAGCTTTCTTT	CASSPRQGNTEAFF
TRBV6-2/TRBV6-3	NA	few	TRBJ1-1	TGTGCCAGCAGTACCCCGGATTGGAACATGAACACTGAAGCTTTCTTT	CASSTPDWNMNTEAFF
TRBV29-1	NA	NA	TRBJ1-3	TGCAGCGCGGACGTGGGCGACTCTGGAAACACCATATATTTT	CSADVGDSGNTIYF